The 26 T cell receptor beta chains below all came from one sample that was sequenced in a study of T cells in Graves' hyperthyroidism and ophthalmopathy. RNA transcripts gave rise to amplified TCR beta CDR3 regions. First-round RT-PCR of the TCR CDR3 relied on the HTBI primer set. TCRdb analysed the multiplex PCR reads with MiXCR anew, one entry per CDR3 protein. The sample contains some 580,000 distinct CDR3 sequences, 16% of which appear only once. The specimen was blood. The receptor source for this set is a woman in her forties with Graves' ophthalmopathy.

V and J are TRBV11-2 and TRBJ1-1; D unclear. CDR3 size: 13 residues. The V gene lost 3 bases and the J gene lost 3 bases, with 8 bases spanning the gap. The germline V gene has CDR1 SGHAT and CDR2 FQNNGV. CDR3 residues: CASSFGEYTEAFF. The DNA of the CDR3 is TGTGCCAGCAGCTTTGGGGAGTACACTGAAGCTTTCTTT.

At least ten counts were recorded for this clonotype. This rearrangement joins TRBV20-1 to TRBJ2-2; D is tentatively TRBD1 or TRBD2 (6 bases each). The CDR3 spans 13 residues. V dropped 6 bases and J dropped 6 bases, with 14 bases sitting between them. In germline, CDR1 is DFQATT, CDR2 SNEGSKA (reference sequence). The DNA for the CDR3 is TGCAGTGCCAAAAAGGAGGGGGCCGGGGAGCTGTTTTTT. Amino acid sequence: CSAKKEGAGELFF.

The rearrangement uses TRBV29-1 and TRBJ2-5, with D uncertain. Germline values: CDR1 SQVTM, CDR2 ANQGSEA. The CDR3 is 10 residues long. V dropped 7 bases and J dropped 5 bases, with 8 bases sitting between them. The CDR3 here is CSASWETQYF. In DNA form, the CDR3 reads TGCAGCGCCTCCTGGGAGACCCAGTACTTC.

This chain uses TRBV7-2 with TRBJ2-1; TRBD1 might be the D (5 bases). Trimming pared 1 base from V and 10 bases from J, leaving 20 bases between. CDR3 length: 16 amino acids. Germline values: CDR1 SGHTA, CDR2 FQGNSA. CDR3 DNA sequence: TGTGCCAGCAGCTTAGGCCCCCAGGGTCACAAAGGGGAGCAGTTCTTC. Amino acids: CASSLGPQGHKGEQFF. Filled out from reference TRBV7-2 and TRBJ2-1, the complete variable domain reads GAGVSQSPSNKVTEKGKDVELRCDPISGHTALYWYRQSLGQGLEFLIYFQGNSAPDKSGLPSDRFSAERTGGSVSTLTIQRTQQEDSAVYLCASSLGPQGHKGEQFFGPGTRLTVL.

V is TRBV5-1 and J is TRBJ2-7; TRBD1 or TRBD2 may be the D gene (6 bases each). This CDR3 contains 14 residues. V lost 7 bases to trimming and J lost 7 bases, with 21 bases between them. Germline CDR1 reads SGHRS; CDR2 reads YFSETQ. CDR3 sequence reads: CASHPGGPQGEQYF. The CDR3 nucleotides read TGCGCCAGCCACCCTGGGGGGCCCCAGGGGGAGCAGTACTTC.

This clonotype was recorded many times. The rearrangement joins TRBV2 to TRBJ2-5; possible D gene TRBD1, 6 bases. This CDR3 region has 17 residues. V lost 1 base and J 3 bases, leaving 18 bases between the germline ends. CDR1 SNHLY and CDR2 FYNNEI come from the germline V gene. CDR3 protein: CASSEGWGRAGEETQYF. The CDR3 coding sequence is TGTGCCAGCAGTGAAGGGTGGGGTCGGGCAGGGGAAGAGACCCAGTACTTC.

At least ten counts were recorded for this clonotype. This sequence joins TRBV2 and TRBJ1-1; no reliable D call. V was cut by 7 bases and J by 1 base, with 13 bases left in between. This CDR3 contains 14 residues. CDR1 and CDR2 (germline): SNHLY, FYNNEI. In DNA, the CDR3 is TGTGCCAGCACCCAAGACTCAGGGAACACTGAAGCTTTCTTT. It specifies CASTQDSGNTEAFF. Full variable domain (missing parts from reference TRBV2 and TRBJ1-1): EPEVTQTPSHQVTQMGQEVILRCVPISNHLYFYWYRQILGQKVEFLVSFYNNEISEKSEIFDDQFSVERPDGSNFTLKIRSTKLEDSAMYFCASTQDSGNTEAFFGQGTRLTVV.

The chain recombines TRBV19 with TRBJ2-3; 7 bases are shared with TRBD1. The CDR3 has 18 amino acids. Per germline, CDR1 LNHDA and CDR2 SQIVND (reference sequence). Trimming at V came to 5 bases and at J to 1 base, leaving 15 bases not matched to a gene. The CDR3, as DNA: TGTGCCAGTAGTTTTTGGAGACAGGGTATTGTTGGCACAGATACGCAGTATTTT. Its protein is CASSFWRQGIVGTDTQYF.

This clonotype was seen repeatedly, ten times or more. V gene TRBV10-3 combines with J gene TRBJ2-1, with unresolved D. CDR1 is ENHRY and CDR2 is SYGVKD in the germline V gene. The CDR3 consists of 16 residues. V was shortened by 2 bases and J by 2 bases, with 13 bases between the two germline ends. CDR3 nucleotides: TGTGCCATCAGTGAGCTCGAAACCTCCCCCTACAATGAGCAGTTCTTC. This sequence encodes CAISELETSPYNEQFF.

This clonotype has more than one count but fewer than ten. V is TRBV5-1 and J is TRBJ2-3; D is perhaps TRBD2 (5 bases). Germline V gives CDR1 SGHRS, CDR2 YFSETQ. The CDR3 length is 17 residues. Trimming left V 4 bases short and J 0 bases short, with 18 bases between. The CDR3 DNA is TGCGCCAGCAGCCCCGGACTGGGAGTTTCTAGCACAGATACGCAGTATTTT. Translating gives CASSPGLGVSSTDTQYF. The complete variable domain, with remaining parts taken from reference TRBV5-1 and TRBJ2-3, reads KAGVTQTPRYLIKTRGQQVTLSCSPISGHRSVSWYQQTPGQGLQFLFEYFSETQRNKGNFPGRFSGRQFSNSRSEMNVSTLELGDSALYLCASSPGLGVSSTDTQYFGPGTRLTVL.

This clonotype appeared many times. This sequence joins TRBV12-3 or TRBV12-4 and TRBJ2-3; D might be TRBD1 (6 bases). The CDR3 contains 17 residues. Trimming left V 2 bases short and J 0 bases short, with 15 bases between. CDR3 nucleotides: TGTGCCAGCAGTTTATATCTCGGGACAACTAGCACAGATACGCAGTATTTT. It encodes CASSLYLGTTSTDTQYF.

The table lists this clonotype with a count of one. The chain joins TRBV20-1 to TRBJ2-3, with TRBD2 matching 11 bases. CDR3 size: 14 residues. Unmatched junction bases numbered 3, after V lost 2 bases and J lost 5 bases. Germline values: CDR1 DFQATT, CDR2 SNEGSKA (reference sequence). CDR3 sequence (DNA): TGCAGTGCTAGATTTAGCGGGGGGGTAGATACGCAGTATTTT. Its translation is CSARFSGGVDTQYF.

In its sample, this clonotype was seen a few times. The genes are TRBV11-1 and TRBJ2-2; 10 bases agree with TRBD2. CDR3 length: 16 residues. Germline-derived CDR1 and CDR2 are SGHAT and FQDESV (reference sequence). V was clipped by 6 bases and J by 3 bases; unmatched bases: 7. CDR3 protein: CASSKREGQDTGELFF. The CDR3, as DNA: TGTGCCAGCAGTAAGCGGGAGGGCCAGGACACCGGGGAGCTGTTTTTT.

This clonotype was seen repeatedly, ten times or more. The chain combines TRBV5-8 with TRBJ2-1; 14 bases line up with TRBD2. The V segment lost 3 bases and the J segment 0 bases; nucleotides outside the gene matches: 2. This CDR3 contains 17 residues. The germline gives CDR1 SGHTS, CDR2 YDEGEE. The CDR3 is CASSYGTSGSSYNEQFF. CDR3 in DNA: TGTGCCAGCAGCTACGGGACTAGCGGGAGCTCCTACAATGAGCAGTTCTTC.

This clonotype was seen at least ten times. The chain couples TRBV6-6 to TRBJ2-1; possible D gene TRBD2, 6 bases. V was clipped by 1 base and J by 8 bases, with 15 bases between them. The CDR3 has 15 amino acids. Germline-derived CDR1 and CDR2 are MNHNY and SVGAGI (reference sequence). CDR3 coding DNA: TGTGCCAGCAGTTACTTACGTCCGGGGGAGGATGAGCAGTTCTTC. Its protein is CASSYLRPGEDEQFF.

This clonotype appeared many times. V and J are TRBV12-3 or TRBV12-4 and TRBJ1-2; D is perhaps TRBD1 (6 bases). The CDR3 runs to 13 residues. V lost 2 bases and J 7 bases, leaving 11 bases between the germline ends. The CDR3 reads CASSLSTGGGYTF. In DNA, the CDR3 is TGTGCCAGCAGTTTATCGACAGGTGGTGGCTACACCTTC.

In regard to this clonotype: The conserved final phenylalanine or tryptophan is absent from the CDR3, which likely points to a read error. V usage is TRBV3-1 and J usage is TRBJ2-7, with unresolved D. Trimming removed 6 bases from V and 2 bases from J, with 14 bases in between. CDR1 LGHDT and CDR2 YNNKEL come from the germline V gene (reference sequence). The CDR3 runs to 14 residues. CDR3 sequence reads: CASSNVLSPYEQYL. The CDR3 nucleotides are TGTGCCAGCAGTAACGTCCTAAGCCCCTACGAGCAGTACCTC.

This clonotype has at least ten counts. The chain recombines TRBV5-8 with TRBJ2-1; D gene uncertain. This CDR3 spans 15 amino acids. V was clipped by 0 bases and J by 1 base, with 8 bases between them. CDR1 and CDR2 (germline): SGHTS, YDEGEE. Written as DNA, the CDR3 is TGTGCCAGCAGCTTGGAGGTGGTTTCCTACAATGAGCAGTTCTTC. This gives the protein CASSLEVVSYNEQFF.

A few counts support this clonotype. The rearrangement joins TRBV12-3 or TRBV12-4 to TRBJ1-6; 9 nucleotides agree with TRBD1. The CDR3 is 15 amino acids. The V and J ends lost 6 bases and 7 bases, in that order; junction bases with no gene match: 7. CDR3 in amino acids: CASRGGQGRNSPLHF. CDR3 DNA sequence: TGTGCCAGCAGAGGCGGACAGGGGAGAAATTCACCCCTCCACTTT.

This clonotype was seen at least ten times. CDR3 DNA: TGTGCCAGCAGCGGAACTAGAGCACAGGCGATGGACTATGGCTACACCTTC. Its translation is CASSGTRAQAMDYGYTF. This chain links TRBV3-1 with TRBJ1-2; possible D gene TRBD1, 5 bases. Looked up from germline, CDR1 is LGHDT and CDR2 is YNNKEL (reference sequence). The CDR3 runs 17 residues. Trimming took off 5 bases at V and 3 bases at J, with 22 bases between the two ends.

This clonotype was counted many times. V gene TRBV5-6 combines with J gene TRBJ2-1, with TRBD2 matching 7 bases. CDR3 length: 15 residues. J gave up 2 bases and V 3 bases, and 5 bases lay outside the gene matches. CDR1 SGHDT and CDR2 YYEEEE come from the germline V gene. In DNA, the CDR3 is TGTGCCAGCAGCTCAATCGGGACTACCTACAATGAGCAGTTCTTC. Protein: CASSSIGTTYNEQFF. Filled out from reference TRBV5-6 and TRBJ2-1, the complete variable domain reads DAGVTQSPTHLIKTRGQQVTLRCSPKSGHDTVSWYQQALGQGPQFIFQYYEEEERQRGNFPDRFSGHQFPNYSSELNVNALLLGDSALYLCASSSIGTTYNEQFFGPGTRLTVL.

This clonotype was seen at least ten times. V and J are TRBV27 and TRBJ2-1; 14 positions agree with TRBD2. The CDR3 is 17 amino acids. Trimming cost V 2 bases and J 8 bases; bases outside gene matches: 8. CDR1 and CDR2 from the germline V gene are MNHEY and SMNVEV (reference sequence). The CDR3 sequence is CASSLRLAGGPRDEQFF. CDR3 DNA sequence: TGTGCCAGCAGTTTAAGACTAGCGGGAGGGCCACGAGATGAGCAGTTCTTC.

This clonotype was counted at least ten times. The chain is built from TRBV12-3 or TRBV12-4 and TRBJ2-3; TRBD1 agrees at 7 bases. The CDR3 totals 14 residues. Losses at the gene ends were 7 bases for V and 2 bases for J; bases not matched to a gene: 6. The CDR3 reads CASTVTGSTDTQYF. The CDR3 coding sequence is TGTGCCAGCACCGTGACAGGGTCCACAGATACGCAGTATTTT.

The chain combines TRBV28 with TRBJ2-7, with TRBD1 matching over 8 bases. The germline V gene encodes CDR1 MDHEN and CDR2 SYDVKM. V lost 5 bases and J lost 3; bases outside the gene matches: 9. The CDR3 consists of 15 residues. CDR3 nucleotide sequence: TGTGCCAGCAGTCCCCCGGCAGGGGGCAACTACGAGCAGTACTTC. Its protein is CASSPPAGGNYEQYF.

The rearrangement joins TRBV29-1 to TRBJ1-1; D not certain. Germline V gene lookup returns CDR1 SQVTM and CDR2 ANQGSEA. The CDR3 contains 13 residues. Trimming removed 3 bases from V and 1 base from J, with 9 bases in between. CDR3: CSVEWGRNTEAFF. As DNA, the CDR3 is TGCAGCGTTGAGTGGGGTCGGAACACTGAAGCTTTCTTT.

This clonotype was recorded at least ten times. The rearrangement joins TRBV18 to TRBJ1-2; D is unresolved. The V end lost 3 bases, the J end lost 3 bases, and 8 bases lay between the germline ends. The germline gives CDR1 KGHSH, CDR2 LQKENI. CDR3 length: 13 amino acids. CDR3 protein: CASSPREDYGYTF. CDR3 DNA: TGTGCCAGCTCACCCCGGGAGGACTATGGCTACACCTTC.